The source of this T cell receptor beta chain is a study of control samples from healthy donors and cancer patients. This CDR3 is 19 amino acids long. Germline values: CDR1 SGHNT, CDR2 YENEEA. Trimming shortened V by 1 base and J by 3 bases, and 21 bases separated the two germline ends. Using immunoSEQ multiplex PCR, the repertoire was profiled, and TCRdb retains in-frame clones only, with some absent. The sample consists of some 150,000 clones, just over 95% of them appearing once. The V gene is TRBV11-3, the J gene TRBJ2-2, with D possibly called TRBD1 or TRBD2 (6 bases each). The origin of this receptor is a woman in her twenties or thirties in good health. Material for sequencing was blood. The CDR3 nucleotides read TGTGCCAGCAGCTTAGGCCGGGGGCTAGGACTTCTAGACACCGGGGAGCTGTTTTTT. It translates to CASSLGRGLGLLDTGELFF. Drawing the rest from reference TRBV11-3 and TRBJ2-2, the complete variable domain is EAGVVQSPRYKIIEKKQPVAFWCNPISGHNTLYWYLQNLGQGPELLIRYENEEAVDDSQLPKDRFSAERLKGVDSTLKIQPAELGDSAVYLCASSLGRGLGLLDTGELFFGEGSRLTVL.